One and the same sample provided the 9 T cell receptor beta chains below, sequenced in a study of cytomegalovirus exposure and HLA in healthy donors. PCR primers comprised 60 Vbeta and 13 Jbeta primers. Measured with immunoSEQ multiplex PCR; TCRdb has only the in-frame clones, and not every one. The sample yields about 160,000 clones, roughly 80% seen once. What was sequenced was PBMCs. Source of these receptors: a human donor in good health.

The CDR3 DNA reads as TGTGCCATCAGTCCGACTAGCGGCACCACAGATACGCAGTATTTT. Its protein product is CAISPTSGTTDTQYF. The chain employs TRBV10-3 and TRBJ2-3; 9 bases are shared with TRBD2. The J segment lost 2 bases and the V segment lost 5 bases, leaving 5 bases of the junction unmatched. CDR1 and CDR2 from the germline V gene are ENHRY and SYGVKD. There are 15 residues in the CDR3.

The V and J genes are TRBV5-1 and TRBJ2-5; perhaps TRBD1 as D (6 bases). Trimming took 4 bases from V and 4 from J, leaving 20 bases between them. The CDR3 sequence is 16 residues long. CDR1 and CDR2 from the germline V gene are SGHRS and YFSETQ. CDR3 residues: CASSGVGDTSRETQYF. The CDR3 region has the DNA TGCGCCAGCAGCGGGGTAGGGGACACAAGTCGAGAGACCCAGTACTTC.

The CDR3 DNA reads as TGTGCCTGGAGGCGCCTTCTCTCCGGGTATGGCTACACCTTC. Encoded protein: CAWRRLLSGYGYTF. The chain couples TRBV30 to TRBJ1-2; no reliable D call. Trimming pared 3 bases from V and 5 bases from J, leaving 16 bases between. The CDR3 covers 14 residues. The germline CDR1 and CDR2 sequences are GTSNPN and SVGIG (reference sequence).

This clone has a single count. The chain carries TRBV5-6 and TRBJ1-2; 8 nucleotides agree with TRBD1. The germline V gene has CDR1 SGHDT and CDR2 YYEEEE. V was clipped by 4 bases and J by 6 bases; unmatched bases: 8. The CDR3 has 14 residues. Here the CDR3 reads CASSTGTGRNGYTF. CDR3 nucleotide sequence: TGTGCCAGCAGCACCGGGACAGGACGCAATGGCTACACCTTC.

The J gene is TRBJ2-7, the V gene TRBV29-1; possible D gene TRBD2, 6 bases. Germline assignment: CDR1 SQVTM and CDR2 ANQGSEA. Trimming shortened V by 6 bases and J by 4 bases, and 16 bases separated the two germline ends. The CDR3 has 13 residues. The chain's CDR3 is CSVRLGGVYEQYF. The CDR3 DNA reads TGCAGCGTAAGACTAGGAGGGGTTTACGAGCAGTACTTC.

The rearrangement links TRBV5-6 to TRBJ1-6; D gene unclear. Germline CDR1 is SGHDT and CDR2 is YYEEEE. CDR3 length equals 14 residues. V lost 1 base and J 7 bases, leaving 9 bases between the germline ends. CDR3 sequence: CASSLSEFNSPLHF. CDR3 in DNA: TGTGCCAGCAGCTTGTCTGAGTTCAATTCACCCCTCCACTTT.

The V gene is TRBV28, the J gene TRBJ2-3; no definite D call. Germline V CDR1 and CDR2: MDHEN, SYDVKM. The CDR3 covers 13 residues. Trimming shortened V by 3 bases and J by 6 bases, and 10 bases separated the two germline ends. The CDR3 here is CASSFRLGDTQYF. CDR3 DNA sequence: TGTGCCAGCAGTTTCAGGTTGGGTGATACGCAGTATTTT.

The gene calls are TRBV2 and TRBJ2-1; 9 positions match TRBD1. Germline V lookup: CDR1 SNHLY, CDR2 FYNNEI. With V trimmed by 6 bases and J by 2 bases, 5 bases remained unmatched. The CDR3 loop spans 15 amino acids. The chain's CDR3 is CASSGGTGTYNEQFF. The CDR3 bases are TGTGCCAGCAGCGGCGGGACAGGGACCTACAATGAGCAGTTCTTC.

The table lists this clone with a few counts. CDR3 residues: CANSGTGSTDTQYF. The DNA for the CDR3 is TGTGCCAACTCCGGGACAGGGAGCACAGATACGCAGTATTTT. The chain is built from TRBV28 and TRBJ2-3; TRBD1 matches at 9 bases. V gave up 10 bases and J gave up 0 bases; unmatched junction bases: 5. This CDR3 is 14 amino acids long. Germline assignment: CDR1 MDHEN and CDR2 SYDVKM.